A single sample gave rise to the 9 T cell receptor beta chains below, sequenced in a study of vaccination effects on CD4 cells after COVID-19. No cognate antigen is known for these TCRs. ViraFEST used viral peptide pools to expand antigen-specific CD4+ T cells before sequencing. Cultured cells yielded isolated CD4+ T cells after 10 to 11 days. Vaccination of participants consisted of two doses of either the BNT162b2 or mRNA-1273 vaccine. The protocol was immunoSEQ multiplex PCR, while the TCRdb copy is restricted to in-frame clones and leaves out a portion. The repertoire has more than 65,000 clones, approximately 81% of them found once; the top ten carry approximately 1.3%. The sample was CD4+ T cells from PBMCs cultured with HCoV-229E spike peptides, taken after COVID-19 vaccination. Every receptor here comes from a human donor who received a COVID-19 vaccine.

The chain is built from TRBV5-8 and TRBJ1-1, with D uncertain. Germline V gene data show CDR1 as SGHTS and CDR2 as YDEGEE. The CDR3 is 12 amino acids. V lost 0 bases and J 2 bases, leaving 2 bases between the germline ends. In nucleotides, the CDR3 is TGTGCCAGCAGCTTGGTAAACACTGAAGCTTTCTTT. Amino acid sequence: CASSLVNTEAFF.

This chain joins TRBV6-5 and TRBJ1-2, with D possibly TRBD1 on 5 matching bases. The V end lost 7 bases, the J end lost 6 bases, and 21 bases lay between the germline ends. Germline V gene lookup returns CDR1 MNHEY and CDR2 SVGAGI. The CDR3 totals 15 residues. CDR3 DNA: TGTGCCAGCAAAGACGGGCCAGGGATCAAGAATGGCTACACCTTC. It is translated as CASKDGPGIKNGYTF.

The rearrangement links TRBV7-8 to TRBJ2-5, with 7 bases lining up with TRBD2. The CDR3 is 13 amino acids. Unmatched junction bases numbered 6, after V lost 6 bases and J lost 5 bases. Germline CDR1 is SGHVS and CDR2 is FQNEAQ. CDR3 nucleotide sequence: TGTGCCAGCAGGGCTCGGCGGGGGGAGACCCAGTACTTC. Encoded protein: CASRARRGETQYF. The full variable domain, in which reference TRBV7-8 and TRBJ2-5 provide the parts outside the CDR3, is GAGVSQSPRYKVAKRGQDVALRCDPISGHVSLFWYQQALGQGPEFLTYFQNEAQLDKSGLPSDRFFAERPEGSVSTLKIQRTQQEDSAVYLCASRARRGETQYFGPGTRLLVL.

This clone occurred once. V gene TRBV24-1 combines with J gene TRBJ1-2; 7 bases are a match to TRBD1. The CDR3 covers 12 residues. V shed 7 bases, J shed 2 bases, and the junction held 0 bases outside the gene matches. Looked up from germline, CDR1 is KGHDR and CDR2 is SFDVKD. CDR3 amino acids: CATRGQNYGYTF. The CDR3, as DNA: TGTGCCACCAGGGGACAGAACTATGGCTACACCTTC.

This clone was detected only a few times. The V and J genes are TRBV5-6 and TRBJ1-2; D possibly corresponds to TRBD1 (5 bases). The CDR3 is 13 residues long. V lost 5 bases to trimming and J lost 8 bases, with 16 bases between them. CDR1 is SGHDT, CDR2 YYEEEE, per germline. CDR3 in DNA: TGTGCCAGCAGTTTCGACAGTCAATTAGGCTACACCTTC. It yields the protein CASSFDSQLGYTF.

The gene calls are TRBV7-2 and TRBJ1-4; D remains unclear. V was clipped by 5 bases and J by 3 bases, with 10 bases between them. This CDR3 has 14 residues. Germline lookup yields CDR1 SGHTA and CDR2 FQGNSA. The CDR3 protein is CASSTDTANEKLFF. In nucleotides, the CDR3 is TGTGCCAGCAGCACCGACACTGCTAATGAAAAACTGTTTTTT.

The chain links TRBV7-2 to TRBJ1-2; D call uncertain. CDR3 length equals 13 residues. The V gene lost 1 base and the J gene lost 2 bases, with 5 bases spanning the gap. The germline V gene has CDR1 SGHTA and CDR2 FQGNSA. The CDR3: CASSLERNYGYTF. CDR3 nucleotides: TGTGCCAGCAGCTTAGAACGGAACTATGGCTACACCTTC.

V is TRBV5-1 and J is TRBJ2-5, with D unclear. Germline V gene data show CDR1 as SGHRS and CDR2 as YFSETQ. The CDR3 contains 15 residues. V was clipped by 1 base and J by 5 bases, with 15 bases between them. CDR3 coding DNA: TGCGCCAGCAGCTTGAATAGGGCTAAGCGTGAGACCCAGTACTTC. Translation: CASSLNRAKRETQYF.

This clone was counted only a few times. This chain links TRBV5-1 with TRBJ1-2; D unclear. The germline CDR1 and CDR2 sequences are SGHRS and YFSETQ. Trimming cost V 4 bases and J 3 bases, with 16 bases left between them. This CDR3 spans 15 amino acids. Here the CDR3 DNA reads TGCGCCAGCAGCCTGGGTGTCGGATCATACTATGGCTACACCTTC. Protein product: CASSLGVGSYYGYTF. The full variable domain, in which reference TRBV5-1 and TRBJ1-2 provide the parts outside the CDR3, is KAGVTQTPRYLIKTRGQQVTLSCSPISGHRSVSWYQQTPGQGLQFLFEYFSETQRNKGNFPGRFSGRQFSNSRSEMNVSTLELGDSALYLCASSLGVGSYYGYTFGSGTRLTVV.